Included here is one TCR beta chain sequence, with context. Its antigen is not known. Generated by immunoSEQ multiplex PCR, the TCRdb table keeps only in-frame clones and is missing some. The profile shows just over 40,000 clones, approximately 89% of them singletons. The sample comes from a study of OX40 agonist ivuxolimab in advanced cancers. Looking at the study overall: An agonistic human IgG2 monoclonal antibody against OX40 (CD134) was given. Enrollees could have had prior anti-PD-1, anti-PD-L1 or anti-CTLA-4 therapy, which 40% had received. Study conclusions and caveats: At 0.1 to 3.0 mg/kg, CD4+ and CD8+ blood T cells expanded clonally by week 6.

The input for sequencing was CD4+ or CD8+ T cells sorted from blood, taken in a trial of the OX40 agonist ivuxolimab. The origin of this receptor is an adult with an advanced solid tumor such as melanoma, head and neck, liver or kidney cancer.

As DNA, the CDR3 is TGTGCCAGCAGTTACAGTCCAGGGGAGAACACTGAAGCTTTCTTT. Protein: CASSYSPGENTEAFF. The V and J genes are TRBV6-5 and TRBJ1-1; the D gene is possibly TRBD1 (6 bases). V lost 2 bases and J 1 base, leaving 11 bases between the germline ends. The CDR3 is 15 amino acids. Germline CDR1 is MNHEY and CDR2 is SVGAGI.